These 7 T cell receptor beta chains originate from one sample sequenced in a study of CD8 T cells in ankylosing spondylitis. Antigen specificity for these receptors is unknown. One entry per CDR3 protein results from TCRdb running MiXCR on the 5' RACE reads. The sample contains roughly 670,000 distinct CDR3 sequences, under 20% of which appear only once. The study, taken as a whole, reports: Typical of ankylosing spondylitis blood, it appeared, was a TCR beta motif of fewer than 10 highly homologous variants.

Sequenced input: blood, either unsorted or a sorted T cell fraction (not recorded which). These receptors were collected from a male donor with ankylosing spondylitis.

The rearrangement links TRBV6-2 or TRBV6-3 to TRBJ2-1, with 7 positions matching TRBD1. Germline loops: CDR1 MNHEY, CDR2 SVGEGT. Losses at the gene ends were 0 bases for V and 7 bases for J; bases not matched to a gene: 6. This CDR3 has 15 residues. This CDR3 is CASSYSGTVLNEQFF. The CDR3 bases are TGTGCCAGCAGTTACTCTGGGACAGTCCTAAATGAGCAGTTCTTC.

A few counts support this clonotype. V is TRBV2 and J is TRBJ2-5, with 11 bases fitting TRBD2. CDR1 and CDR2 from the germline V gene are SNHLY and FYNNEI. The CDR3 is made up of 16 amino acids. V gave up 5 bases and J gave up 2 bases; unmatched junction bases: 7. The CDR3 nucleotides are TGTGCCAGCAGTTACGGAGGGACTAGCGGACAAGAGACCCAGTACTTC. Translated: CASSYGGTSGQETQYF.

The sample holds many counts of this clonotype. V usage is TRBV4-1 and J usage is TRBJ1-1, with 9 positions matching TRBD1. J was trimmed by 6 bases and V by 2 bases; bases with no gene match: 7. Per germline, CDR1 MGHRA and CDR2 YSYEKL. The CDR3 is 15 amino acids. CDR3 region: CASSQPGTGSSEAFF. In DNA, the CDR3 is TGCGCCAGCAGCCAACCCGGGACAGGGAGCTCTGAAGCTTTCTTT.

The V call is TRBV15, the J call TRBJ1-2; D may be TRBD1 (5 bases). V lost 5 bases and J lost 2, with 18 bases in between. CDR1 and CDR2 from the germline V gene are LNHNV and YYDKDF (reference sequence). The CDR3 covers 16 residues. CDR3: CATSSGSNGHNYGYTF. CDR3 bases: TGTGCCACCAGCTCAGGGAGCAACGGCCACAACTATGGCTACACCTTC.

This clonotype was observed a few times. V usage is TRBV7-9 and J usage is TRBJ2-7; D possibly matches TRBD1 or TRBD2 (5 bases each). Germline CDR1 and CDR2: SEHNR and FQNEAQ (reference sequence). CDR3 length: 14 residues. Deletions cut 5 bases from V and 3 bases from J, with 14 bases between. As DNA, the CDR3 is TGTGCCAGCAGCCGGCCGGGACCTTACTACGAGCAGTACTTC. Translated: CASSRPGPYYEQYF.

V is TRBV9 and J is TRBJ2-1, with D possibly being TRBD2 (6 bases). V lost 0 bases to trimming and J lost 4 bases, with 11 bases between them. Germline CDR1 SGDLS, CDR2 YYNGEE. The CDR3 has 15 residues. DNA for the CDR3: TGTGCCAGCAGCGTAGCGGGACTCGCATACAATGAGCAGTTCTTC. Protein product: CASSVAGLAYNEQFF.

This chain joins TRBV20-1 and TRBJ2-2, with TRBD2 identical over 13 bases. After removal of 6 bases from V and 5 bases from J, the junction contained 6 bases not matched to a gene. The V gene's germline CDR1 is DFQATT and CDR2 SNEGSKA (reference sequence). The CDR3 is 15 residues long. In DNA form, the CDR3 reads TGCAGTGCGCCTGCGGGACTAGCGGGGACCGGGGAGCTGTTTTTT. Amino acids: CSAPAGLAGTGELFF.